This TCR beta chain was recorded in a study of a mutant IDH1 vaccine in newly diagnosed glioma. Overall study: Vaccines were begun 4-6 weeks after radiotherapy alone, or with temozolomide cycles.

The sample's time point: week 23, last vaccination. Vaccine doses each comprised 300 ug of mutant IDH1 20-mer peptide, with topical imiquimod. In germline, CDR1 is SGHNT, CDR2 YENEEA. CDR3 length: 14 amino acids. Trimming cost V 5 bases and J 1 base, with 9 bases left between them. Method: immunoSEQ multiplex PCR; TCRdb's copy keeps in-frame clones and lacks some. Altogether 9,500 to 12,000 clones are present, approximately 89% being singletons, with the ten largest covering roughly 4.8%. In its sample, this clone was seen a few times. Its specificity is not known. Here the sequenced sample was PBMCs, taken from a glioma patient whose treatment included an IDH1 peptide vaccine. The chain has TRBV11-3 and TRBJ2-4, with unresolved D. The receptor's source is a woman aged 35 to 49 with glioma. Some clones in this sample may be carry-over from other donors' samples. Here the CDR3 DNA reads TGTGCCAGCAGCCCCGCCGGCGCCAAAAACATTCAGTACTTC. The encoded protein is CASSPAGAKNIQYF.